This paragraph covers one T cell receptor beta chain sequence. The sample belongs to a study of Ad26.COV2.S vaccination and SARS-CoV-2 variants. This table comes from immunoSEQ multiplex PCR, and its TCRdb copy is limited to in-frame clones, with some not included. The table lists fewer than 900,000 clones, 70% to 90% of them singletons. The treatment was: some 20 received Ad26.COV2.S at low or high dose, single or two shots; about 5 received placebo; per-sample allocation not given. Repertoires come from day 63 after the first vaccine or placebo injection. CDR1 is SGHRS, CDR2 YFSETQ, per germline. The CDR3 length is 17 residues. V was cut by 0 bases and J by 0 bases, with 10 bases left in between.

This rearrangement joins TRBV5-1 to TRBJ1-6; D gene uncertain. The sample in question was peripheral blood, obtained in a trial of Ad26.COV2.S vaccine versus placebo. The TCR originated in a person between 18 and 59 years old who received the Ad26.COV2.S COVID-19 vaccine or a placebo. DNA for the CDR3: TGCGCCAGCAGCTTGGAGGGCCCTATCTCCTATAATTCACCCCTCCACTTT. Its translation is CASSLEGPISYNSPLHF.